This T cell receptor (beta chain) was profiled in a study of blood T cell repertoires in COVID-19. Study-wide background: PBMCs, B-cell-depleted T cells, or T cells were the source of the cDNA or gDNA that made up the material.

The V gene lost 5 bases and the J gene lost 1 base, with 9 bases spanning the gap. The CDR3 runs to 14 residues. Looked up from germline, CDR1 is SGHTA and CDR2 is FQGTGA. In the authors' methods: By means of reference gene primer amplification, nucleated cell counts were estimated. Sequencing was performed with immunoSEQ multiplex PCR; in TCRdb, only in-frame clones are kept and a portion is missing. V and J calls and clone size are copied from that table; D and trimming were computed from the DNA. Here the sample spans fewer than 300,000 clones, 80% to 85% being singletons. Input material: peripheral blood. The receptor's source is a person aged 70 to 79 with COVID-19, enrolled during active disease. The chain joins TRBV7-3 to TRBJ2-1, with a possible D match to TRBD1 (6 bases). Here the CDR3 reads CASSGGGSYNEQFF. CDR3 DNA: TGTGCCAGCAGCGGGGGCGGGTCCTACAATGAGCAGTTCTTC.